Listed here are 24 T cell receptor beta chains from one sample, sequenced in a study of blood T cell repertoires in COVID-19. TCRdb keeps only in-frame clones here, not all; method: immunoSEQ multiplex PCR. The table records 200,000 to 250,000 clones, nearly 90% of them present only once. The source material was PBMCs or T cells enriched from blood (not recorded which). The receptors here all came from a man aged 25-40 years who had recovered from COVID-19.

The rearrangement uses TRBV7-2 and TRBJ2-7; D not resolved. CDR3 length: 15 amino acids. Trimming pared 1 base from V and 2 bases from J, leaving 12 bases between. Germline V gives CDR1 SGHTA, CDR2 FQGNSA. CDR3: CASSLVSNSPYEQYF. DNA for the CDR3: TGTGCCAGCAGCTTAGTCTCTAACAGTCCCTACGAGCAGTACTTC.

The chain joins TRBV2 to TRBJ2-2, with 11 bases lining up with TRBD2. Germline CDR1 and CDR2: SNHLY and FYNNEI. This CDR3 region has 14 residues. Trimming at V came to 11 bases and at J to 5 bases, leaving 7 bases not matched to a gene. DNA for the CDR3: TGTGCCGGACAAACTAGCGGGAGAACCGGGGAGCTGTTTTTT. Residues: CAGQTSGRTGELFF.

The V call is TRBV9, the J call TRBJ1-1; possibly TRBD1 for D (6 bases). This CDR3 region has 14 residues. Germline V gives CDR1 SGDLS, CDR2 YYNGEE. The ends were cut back, 0 bases at V and 2 bases at J, with 8 bases in the middle. The chain's CDR3 is CASSVEGENTEAFF. Written as DNA, the CDR3 is TGTGCCAGCAGCGTAGAGGGGGAAAACACTGAAGCTTTCTTT.

The chain joins TRBV18 to TRBJ1-6; TRBD1 is a possible D gene (6 bases). This CDR3 comprises 15 residues. CDR1 and CDR2 from the germline V gene are KGHSH and LQKENI. V was clipped by 6 bases and J by 10 bases, with 19 bases between them. The CDR3 spells CASSQGATGTSPLHF. CDR3 DNA sequence: TGTGCCAGCTCTCAAGGGGCCACAGGGACCTCACCCCTCCACTTT. Together with reference TRBV18 and TRBJ1-6, the CDR3 gives the full variable domain: NAGVMQNPRHLVRRRGQEARLRCSPMKGHSHVYWYRQLPEEGLKFMVYLQKENIIDESGMPKERFSAEFPKEGPSILRIQQVVRGDSAAYFCASSQGATGTSPLHFGNGTRLTVT.

The chain recombines TRBV7-8 with TRBJ1-1; 7 bases line up with TRBD1. CDR3 length: 15 amino acids. Germline-derived CDR1 and CDR2 are SGHVS and FQNEAQ. The junction had 10 bases not matched to a gene; V was cut back by 0 bases and J by 9 bases. The CDR3: CASSLATLTGAQAFF. CDR3 in DNA: TGTGCCAGCAGCTTAGCGACCCTCACAGGGGCCCAAGCTTTCTTT.

The chain has TRBV4-1 and TRBJ2-1; D is unresolved. CDR3 length: 13 amino acids. Trimming cost V 0 bases and J 10 bases, with 10 bases left between them. Germline V gene sequence: CDR1 MGHRA, CDR2 YSYEKL. The CDR3 protein is CASSQDPNREQFF. CDR3 DNA sequence: TGCGCCAGCAGCCAAGACCCTAACAGAGAGCAGTTCTTC.

The chain joins TRBV28 to TRBJ1-1, with a possible D match to TRBD1 (6 bases). CDR1 and CDR2 from the germline V gene are MDHEN and SYDVKM. This CDR3 is 14 amino acids long. Deletions cut 6 bases from V and 2 bases from J, with 13 bases between. The CDR3, as DNA: TGTGCCAGCAGCACGACAGGCCCCAACACTGAAGCTTTCTTT. Translation gives CASSTTGPNTEAFF.

The chain couples TRBV7-9 to TRBJ1-5, with 11 bases aligning to TRBD1. V lost 5 bases, J lost 7 bases, and 7 bases stayed unmatched. The CDR3 loop spans 15 amino acids. Germline-derived CDR1 and CDR2 are SEHNR and FQNEAQ (reference sequence). CDR3 loop: CASSGPGTGGQPQHF. CDR3 nucleotides: TGTGCCAGCAGCGGACCCGGGACAGGGGGACAGCCCCAGCATTTT.

V is TRBV19 and J is TRBJ1-3; no definite D call. The CDR3 covers 12 residues. Between the trimmed V and J ends, which lost 10 bases and 0 bases, there was a span of 7 bases. The germline V gene encodes CDR1 LNHDA and CDR2 SQIVND (reference sequence). The CDR3 DNA reads TGTGCCACCTTTTCCTCTGGAAACACCATATATTTT. This codes for CATFSSGNTIYF.

This chain uses TRBV27 with TRBJ2-3; D not resolved. The germline CDR1 and CDR2 sequences are MNHEY and SMNVEV (reference sequence). The V and J ends lost 4 bases and 1 base respectively, with 12 bases between them. This CDR3 has 15 residues. CDR3 sequence: CASSSLFTRTDTQYF. The CDR3 DNA sequence: TGTGCCAGCAGTTCACTGTTTACCCGCACAGATACGCAGTATTTT.

The chain uses TRBV6-6 and TRBJ1-3; D not resolved. The V end lost 10 bases, the J end lost 4 bases, and 17 bases lay between the germline ends. CDR1 is MNHNY and CDR2 is SVGAGI in the germline V gene (reference sequence). The CDR3 contains 14 residues. This CDR3 is CATTPRVDGNTIYF. The DNA of the CDR3 is TGTGCCACTACACCGCGGGTTGACGGAAACACCATATATTTT.

The rearrangement links TRBV2 to TRBJ1-5; TRBD1 agrees at 7 bases. J lost 7 bases, V lost 6 bases, and 9 bases had no gene match. Germline assignment: CDR1 SNHLY and CDR2 FYNNEI. The CDR3 totals 14 residues. The CDR3 DNA reads TGTGCCAGCAGACTGACAGGGATGGGACAGCCCCAGCATTTT. It encodes CASRLTGMGQPQHF. Full variable domain (outside the CDR3, taken from reference TRBV2 and TRBJ1-5): EPEVTQTPSHQVTQMGQEVILRCVPISNHLYFYWYRQILGQKVEFLVSFYNNEISEKSEIFDDQFSVERPDGSNFTLKIRSTKLEDSAMYFCASRLTGMGQPQHFGDGTRLSIL.

The chain combines TRBV5-1 with TRBJ1-2; 7 positions match TRBD1. Germline V gene lookup returns CDR1 SGHRS and CDR2 YFSETQ. V was clipped by 4 bases and J by 4 bases; unmatched bases: 7. This CDR3 is 14 amino acids long. The CDR3 reads CASSPGTVSYGYTF. In DNA form, the CDR3 reads TGCGCCAGCAGCCCAGGGACAGTGTCCTATGGCTACACCTTC.

The rearrangement joins TRBV6-1 to TRBJ1-3; D is possibly TRBD1 (6 bases). V was shortened by 1 base and J by 0 bases, with 13 bases between the two germline ends. In germline, CDR1 is MNHNS, CDR2 SASEGT. The CDR3 has 17 amino acids. DNA for the CDR3: TGTGCCAGCAGTGAAGGATGGCAGGGGTTCTCTGGAAACACCATATATTTT. Translation: CASSEGWQGFSGNTIYF.

The sample holds a few counts of this clone. This chain links TRBV19 with TRBJ2-2, with a tentative D call TRBD1 (6 bases). Germline lookup yields CDR1 LNHDA and CDR2 SQIVND (reference sequence). Between the trimmed V and J ends, which lost 5 bases and 5 bases, there was a span of 12 bases. The CDR3 covers 14 residues. In DNA, the CDR3 is TGTGCCAGTAGTGGGCCAGGGGCTACCGGGGAGCTGTTTTTT. Translating gives CASSGPGATGELFF.

The chain is built from TRBV19 and TRBJ2-1; TRBD2 matches 11 bases. The germline V gene encodes CDR1 LNHDA and CDR2 SQIVND (reference sequence). The length of the CDR3 is 22 residues. V was pared by 3 bases and J by 2 bases, with 21 bases of the junction left unmatched. The DNA of the CDR3 is TGTGCCAGTAGTATTAGCCCCCTATTTTATAGCGGGGGGGCCGATGCCTACAATGAGCAGTTCTTC. This codes for CASSISPLFYSGGADAYNEQFF.

The chain links TRBV9 to TRBJ2-3; 10 bases line up with TRBD2. V shed 0 bases, J shed 4 bases, and the junction held 5 bases outside the gene matches. This CDR3 contains 16 residues. The germline gives CDR1 SGDLS, CDR2 YYNGEE. The CDR3 sequence: CASSVVSGGVADTQYF. For the CDR3, the DNA is TGTGCCAGCAGCGTAGTAAGCGGGGGGGTAGCAGATACGCAGTATTTT.

The J gene is TRBJ2-3, the V gene TRBV2; the D gene is possibly TRBD1 (6 bases). The V end was cut by 4 bases, the J end by 6 bases, with 14 bases between. The CDR3 runs 14 residues. Per germline, CDR1 SNHLY and CDR2 FYNNEI. The CDR3 spells CASSVQAGEDTQYF. Written as DNA, the CDR3 is TGTGCCAGCAGTGTTCAGGCAGGGGAGGATACGCAGTATTTT.

In the case of this clone: Other nucleotide sequences in the sample specify the same CDR3. This chain connects TRBV18 to TRBJ2-3; D is undetermined. Trimming shortened V by 3 bases and J by 1 base, and 8 bases separated the two germline ends. This CDR3 is built from 14 residues. CDR1 is KGHSH, CDR2 LQKENI, per germline. The CDR3 sequence: CASSPTSGTDTQYF. CDR3 in DNA: TGTGCCAGCTCACCCACATCAGGCACAGATACGCAGTATTTT. The entire variable domain, with the rest obtained from reference TRBV18 and TRBJ2-3, is as follows: NAGVMQNPRHLVRRRGQEARLRCSPMKGHSHVYWYRQLPEEGLKFMVYLQKENIIDESGMPKERFSAEFPKEGPSILRIQQVVRGDSAAYFCASSPTSGTDTQYFGPGTRLTVL.

The chain joins TRBV5-4 to TRBJ1-2; D is unclear. Trimming left V 0 bases short and J 8 bases short, with 14 bases between. Looked up from germline, CDR1 is SGHNT and CDR2 is YYREEE (reference sequence). This CDR3 is 14 amino acids long. CDR3 in DNA: TGTGCCAGCAGCTTGGCCGGTTTGGCGAGGGGCTACACCTTC. This gives the protein CASSLAGLARGYTF.

The chain employs TRBV5-1 and TRBJ2-1; 8 bases agree with TRBD2. With V trimmed by 3 bases and J by 3 bases, 11 bases remained unmatched. This CDR3 region has 17 residues. CDR1 and CDR2 (germline): SGHRS, YFSETQ. In nucleotides, the CDR3 is TGCGCCAGCAGCTGGGGCCAGACTAGCGACCACTACAATGAGCAGTTCTTC. It translates to CASSWGQTSDHYNEQFF.

The chain uses TRBV3-1 (or the pseudogene TRBV3-2) and TRBJ1-2; D gene uncertain. This CDR3 has 15 residues. Between the trimmed V and J ends, which lost 4 bases and 8 bases, there was a span of 20 bases. Germline V gene sequence: CDR1 LGHDT, CDR2 YNNKEL (reference sequence). The CDR3 bases are TGTGCCAGCAGCCCCCTAAATTCACATGGACTGGGCTACACCTTC. It is translated as CASSPLNSHGLGYTF.

This chain joins TRBV9 and TRBJ1-2; D is possibly TRBD1 (5 bases). V lost 3 bases and J 5 bases, leaving 11 bases between the germline ends. The CDR3 has 13 residues. CDR1 and CDR2 (germline): SGDLS, YYNGEE. CDR3 sequence (DNA): TGTGCCAGCAGCGCGACAGAAGGGTATGGCTACACCTTC. It translates to CASSATEGYGYTF.

V gene TRBV5-4 combines with J gene TRBJ2-2; tentatively, D is TRBD2 (5 bases). V lost 7 bases and J lost 1, with 11 bases in between. Germline CDR1 and CDR2: SGHNT and YYREEE (reference sequence). The CDR3 has 14 residues. The CDR3 DNA sequence: TGTGCCAGCGCCCAGCGGCTGAACACCGGGGAGCTGTTTTTT. Its translation is CASAQRLNTGELFF.